Listed below are T cell receptor beta chains from one sample, sequenced in a study of blood T cell repertoires in COVID-19. Data came from immunoSEQ multiplex PCR; TCRdb stores just in-frame clones and leaves some out. The sample has 350,000 to 450,000 clones, approximately 90% seen once. Specimen: peripheral blood. The receptor set was obtained from a woman aged 40-49 years with COVID-19, enrolled during active disease. CDR3s include the opening cysteine and the closing phenylalanine or tryptophan. D genes are given only for firm matches. A clone size is listed for some rows: how often the clone was seen (once, few, many), or a class if it is expanded.

V	D	length	size	J	CDR3	DNA
TRBV4-3	NA	17	NA	TRBJ1-6	CASSQGAGRSYNSPLHF	TGCGCCAGCAGCCAAGGGGCAGGGCGCTCCTATAATTCACCCCTCCACTTT
TRBV27	TRBD1	15	NA	TRBJ2-7	CASSSGQGRTHEQYF	TGTGCCAGCAGTTCGGGACAGGGGAGAACCCACGAGCAGTACTTC
TRBV5-1	NA	15	NA	TRBJ1-6	CASSFHREGGSPLHF	TGCGCCAGCAGCTTTCACAGGGAAGGGGGTTCACCCCTCCACTTT
TRBV19	TRBD1	16	NA	TRBJ2-3	CATDLTGGAGGDTQYF	TGTGCCACCGACCTAACAGGGGGCGCCGGGGGAGATACGCAGTATTTT
TRBV5-8	NA	12	NA	TRBJ1-5	CASSNRNQPQHF	TGTGCCAGCAGCAACAGGAATCAGCCCCAGCATTTT
TRBV7-3	NA	13	NA	TRBJ2-1	CASRAGGTIEQFF	TGTGCCAGCAGAGCTGGAGGGACGATTGAGCAGTTCTTC
TRBV28	NA	15	NA	TRBJ1-2	CASSPNLGDGAGYTF	TGTGCCAGCAGTCCCAATCTAGGGGATGGGGCTGGCTACACCTTC
TRBV28	NA	15	NA	TRBJ1-2	CASSFNKGRGGGYTF	TGTGCCAGCAGTTTTAATAAGGGCAGGGGTGGTGGCTACACCTTC
TRBV29-1	TRBD1	16	NA	TRBJ1-1	CSGLGGTGILNTEAFF	TGCAGCGGATTAGGGGGGACAGGGATACTGAACACTGAAGCTTTCTTT
TRBV21-1	NA	12	once	TRBJ1-4	CASSIWHEKLFF	TGTGCCAGCAGCATCTGGCATGAAAAACTGTTTTTT
TRBV5-1	TRBD1	16	NA	TRBJ2-3	CASGSGRQGATDTQYF	TGCGCCAGCGGGAGTGGGAGACAGGGAGCCACAGATACGCAGTATTTT
TRBV6-1	NA	18	NA	TRBJ1-5	CASSEATIALGPYQPQHF	TGTGCCAGCAGTGAAGCTACTATCGCCCTAGGCCCCTATCAGCCCCAGCATTTT
TRBV6-6	TRBD1	14	NA	TRBJ2-7	CASRPRTGGGEQYF	TGTGCCAGCAGACCCAGGACAGGAGGCGGGGAGCAGTACTTC
TRBV11-2	NA	14	NA	TRBJ1-1	CASSLVRGNTEAFF	TGTGCCAGCAGCTTAGTAAGGGGTAACACTGAAGCTTTCTTT
TRBV5-4	TRBD1	16	NA	TRBJ1-2	CASSDARTGVSYGYTF	TGTGCCAGCAGCGACGCAAGGACAGGGGTTAGCTATGGCTACACCTTC
TRBV9	NA	14	NA	TRBJ2-3	CASSPRSRTDTQYF	TGTGCCAGCAGCCCCCGTTCTCGCACAGATACGCAGTATTTT
TRBV9	NA	15	NA	TRBJ1-3	CASSEQTGSGNTIYF	TGTGCCAGCAGCGAACAGACGGGGTCTGGAAACACCATATATTTT
TRBV4-3	NA	15	NA	TRBJ2-7	CASSHPGQNIYEQYF	TGCGCCAGCAGCCACCCCGGACAGAATATTTACGAGCAGTACTTC
TRBV10-3	NA	14	NA	TRBJ2-3	CAINTYSSTDTQYF	TGTGCCATCAATACCTATTCTAGCACAGATACGCAGTATTTT
TRBV5-1	TRBD1	14	NA	TRBJ1-1	CASSLYRTGIEAFF	TGCGCCAGCAGCTTGTACCGGACAGGGATAGAAGCTTTCTTT
TRBV12-3/TRBV12-4	NA	12	NA	TRBJ1-5	CASSFRNQPQHF	TGTGCCAGCAGTTTCAGAAATCAGCCCCAGCATTTT
TRBV28	NA	16	NA	TRBJ1-5	CASSLVSGRGNQPQHF	TGTGCCAGCAGTTTGGTGTCGGGGAGAGGCAATCAGCCCCAGCATTTT
TRBV2	TRBD2	15	NA	TRBJ2-1	CASSGRLAGGNEQFF	TGTGCCAGCAGTGGGAGACTAGCGGGGGGTAATGAGCAGTTCTTC
TRBV2	NA	13	NA	TRBJ2-1	CATGRGSYNEQFF	TGTGCCACGGGGCGGGGCTCCTACAATGAGCAGTTCTTC
TRBV2	NA	15	NA	TRBJ1-2	CASSDIAGPTYGYTF	TGTGCCAGCAGTGATATAGCAGGGCCAACCTATGGCTACACCTTC
TRBV18	NA	15	NA	TRBJ2-7	CASSPAPTASYEQYF	TGTGCCAGCTCACCGGCACCGACAGCCTCCTACGAGCAGTACTTC
TRBV5-1	NA	15	NA	TRBJ2-3	CASSSGTPSTDTQYF	TGCGCCAGCAGCTCCGGGACACCTAGCACAGATACGCAGTATTTT
TRBV18	NA	16	NA	TRBJ2-2	CASSPPGHMNTGELFF	TGTGCCAGCTCACCACCGGGACACATGAACACCGGGGAGCTGTTTTTT
TRBV30	NA	14	NA	TRBJ1-4	CAWTDWRGNEKLFF	TGTGCCTGGACCGACTGGAGAGGGAATGAAAAACTGTTTTTT
TRBV3-1/TRBV3-2	NA	14	NA	TRBJ1-1	CASSPRDSNTEAFF	TGTGCCAGCAGCCCGAGAGACAGTAACACTGAAGCTTTCTTT
TRBV9	TRBD2	16	NA	TRBJ2-1	CASSEPTSGPYNEQFF	TGTGCCAGCAGCGAGCCGACTAGCGGGCCCTACAATGAGCAGTTCTTC
TRBV10-3	TRBD1	14	NA	TRBJ2-7	CAISALDRGGEQYF	TGTGCCATCAGCGCACTGGACAGGGGAGGCGAGCAGTACTTC